A single sample gave rise to the 21 T cell receptor beta chains below, sequenced in a study of identifying expanded T cells in peripheral blood. TCRdb keeps only in-frame clones here, not all; method: immunoSEQ multiplex PCR. Of 45,000 to 75,000 clones listed, about 83% are singletons. Sequences were obtained from blood. The origin of the receptors is a person aged 18 to 70 in good health.

The V and J genes are TRBV5-1 and TRBJ2-3, with TRBD1 matching 10 bases. Trimming at V came to 4 bases and at J to 7 bases, leaving 3 bases not matched to a gene. The CDR3 extends over 13 amino acids. Germline V CDR1 and CDR2: SGHRS, YFSETQ. CDR3 coding DNA: TGCGCCAGCAGCGCGGGACAGGGGAATACGCAGTATTTT. Translated: CASSAGQGNTQYF. The entire variable domain, with the rest obtained from reference TRBV5-1 and TRBJ2-3, is as follows: KAGVTQTPRYLIKTRGQQVTLSCSPISGHRSVSWYQQTPGQGLQFLFEYFSETQRNKGNFPGRFSGRQFSNSRSEMNVSTLELGDSALYLCASSAGQGNTQYFGPGTRLTVL.

The rearrangement joins TRBV5-1 to TRBJ2-6; D is ambiguous. Deletions cut 4 bases from V and 0 bases from J, with 8 bases between. CDR1 SGHRS and CDR2 YFSETQ come from the germline V gene. The CDR3 length is 15 residues. In DNA form, the CDR3 reads TGCGCCAGCAGCCCCCCAACCTCTGGGGCCAACGTCCTGACTTTC. Translated, it gives CASSPPTSGANVLTF.

This sequence joins TRBV6-5 and TRBJ1-1; tentative D call: TRBD1 (5 bases). Germline CDR1 MNHEY, CDR2 SVGAGI. V lost 2 bases, J lost 2 bases, and 12 bases lay in between. The CDR3 has 15 amino acids. This CDR3 reads CASSYLGAGNTEAFF. DNA of the CDR3: TGTGCCAGCAGTTACCTCGGGGCGGGAAACACTGAAGCTTTCTTT.

The gene calls are TRBV5-4 and TRBJ1-2; possible D gene TRBD1, 6 bases. Germline values: CDR1 SGHNT, CDR2 YYREEE (reference sequence). The length of the CDR3 is 15 residues. Trimming took 5 bases from V and 1 from J, leaving 15 bases between them. CDR3 sequence reads: CASRARGIRNYGYTF. CDR3 sequence (DNA): TGTGCCAGCAGGGCCAGGGGCATCCGTAACTATGGCTACACCTTC.

Within the sample, this clone is medium-sized. This chain connects TRBV19 to TRBJ1-4, with TRBD1 as a possible D gene (6 bases). Germline loops: CDR1 LNHDA, CDR2 SQIVND (reference sequence). The V gene lost 11 bases and the J gene lost 6 bases, with 25 bases spanning the gap. The CDR3 has 16 amino acids. The CDR3 loop is CASSIVIAGVDEKLFF. The CDR3 DNA follows: TGTGCCTCCAGTATAGTAATTGCAGGGGTGGATGAAAAACTGTTTTTT.

This clone was seen a single time. The chain couples TRBV7-9 to TRBJ1-1, with no clear D. CDR1 and CDR2 (germline): SEHNR, FQNEAQ (reference sequence). V was shortened by 1 base and J by 1 base, with 7 bases between the two germline ends. This CDR3 has 14 amino acids. Here the CDR3 reads CASSLERKNTEAFF. The CDR3 DNA reads as TGTGCCAGCAGCTTAGAACGGAAGAACACTGAAGCTTTCTTT.

The chain is built from TRBV7-2 and TRBJ1-1; D remains ambiguous. The CDR3 runs 15 residues. CDR1 is SGHTA, CDR2 FQGNSA, per germline. Deletions cut 6 bases from V and 3 bases from J, with 17 bases between. CDR3 region: CASRISLRRDTEAFF. The CDR3 nucleotides read TGTGCCAGCAGAATATCACTGAGGAGGGACACTGAAGCTTTCTTT.

The chain employs TRBV7-2 and TRBJ2-2; D call uncertain. Germline V CDR1 and CDR2: SGHTA, FQGNSA. CDR3 length: 16 residues. The V end lost 1 base, the J end lost 0 bases, and 9 bases lay between the germline ends. The CDR3 region is CASSLVLAANTGELFF. The CDR3 DNA sequence: TGTGCCAGCAGCTTAGTTTTGGCCGCGAACACCGGGGAGCTGTTTTTT.

The J gene is TRBJ1-4, the V gene TRBV7-9, with a tentative D call TRBD1 (6 bases). V was pared by 2 bases and J by 5 bases, with 12 bases between. The CDR3 totals 15 residues. The germline V gene has CDR1 SEHNR and CDR2 FQNEAQ (reference sequence). CDR3: CASSLTGTHNEKLFF. The DNA for the CDR3 is TGTGCCAGCAGCTTAACCGGGACACACAATGAAAAACTGTTTTTT.

The chain couples TRBV27 to TRBJ2-3, with D unclear. V lost 5 bases and J lost 1, with 10 bases in between. The germline CDR1 and CDR2 sequences are MNHEY and SMNVEV (reference sequence). The CDR3 is made up of 14 amino acids. The CDR3: CASSPFRGTDTQYF. In DNA form, the CDR3 reads TGTGCCAGCAGTCCATTCCGGGGCACAGATACGCAGTATTTT.

The chain is built from TRBV30 and TRBJ2-1; D might be TRBD2 (6 bases). Per germline, CDR1 GTSNPN and CDR2 SVGIG (reference sequence). The V gene lost 3 bases and the J gene lost 9 bases, with 15 bases spanning the gap. The CDR3 length is 13 residues. In DNA, the CDR3 is TGTGCCTGGAGAGGGTGGGAGGATGGTGAGCAGTTCTTC. It is translated as CAWRGWEDGEQFF.

The rearrangement joins TRBV6-1 to TRBJ1-5, with TRBD1 matching 9 bases. The V segment lost 6 bases and the J segment 4 bases; nucleotides outside the gene matches: 7. Germline V gene data show CDR1 as MNHNS and CDR2 as SASEGT. The length of the CDR3 is 15 residues. The CDR3 loop reads CASSLQGAINQPQHF. DNA for the CDR3: TGTGCCAGCAGCCTACAGGGGGCCATTAATCAGCCCCAGCATTTT.

This clone was observed a handful of times. The genes are TRBV6-1 and TRBJ1-4; 7 nucleotides agree with TRBD1. This CDR3 has 14 residues. V shed 1 base and J 6 bases; nucleotides not matched to a gene: 2. Germline V CDR1 and CDR2: MNHNS, SASEGT. CDR3 loop: CASSEGQGYEKLFF. CDR3 bases: TGTGCCAGCAGTGAAGGACAGGGTTATGAAAAACTGTTTTTT.

The CDR3 region is CSAWKETQYF. The CDR3 nucleotides are TGCAGTGCTTGGAAAGAGACCCAGTACTTC. This sequence joins TRBV20-1 and TRBJ2-5; D gene ambiguous. Per germline, CDR1 DFQATT and CDR2 SNEGSKA (reference sequence). V lost 5 bases and J 3 bases, leaving 4 bases between the germline ends. The CDR3 consists of 10 residues.

The genes are TRBV7-2 and TRBJ1-2; unclear D gene. Trimming pared 6 bases from V and 0 bases from J, leaving 11 bases between. Germline V gene data show CDR1 as SGHTA and CDR2 as FQGNSA. The CDR3 consists of 14 residues. The CDR3 coding sequence is TGTGCCAGCAGTAAAACTATGACTAACTATGGCTACACCTTC. It specifies CASSKTMTNYGYTF.

Comment on this clone: Within the sample, other DNA sequences also encode this same CDR3. The rearrangement links TRBV7-9 to TRBJ1-2, with 9 nucleotides matching TRBD1. This CDR3 comprises 13 residues. Germline trimming cut 5 bases from V and 5 bases from J; bases unmatched to any gene: 3. Germline V CDR1 and CDR2: SEHNR, FQNEAQ (reference sequence). The CDR3 DNA reads as TGTGCCAGCAGCCAGGGACAGGGTTATGGCTACACCTTC. It specifies CASSQGQGYGYTF.

V is TRBV5-1 and J is TRBJ2-7; a weak D match, TRBD1 (5 bases). The CDR3 consists of 14 residues. V was pared by 5 bases and J by 0 bases, with 12 bases between. Germline V gene lookup returns CDR1 SGHRS and CDR2 YFSETQ. The CDR3 spells CASRDISSSYEQYF. The CDR3 nucleotides are TGCGCCAGCAGGGACATCAGTAGCTCCTACGAGCAGTACTTC.

This clone appeared once. The CDR3 bases are TGTGCCAGCAGTCTTTCTGGGGGCGGTAATCAGCCCCAGCATTTT. Its protein product is CASSLSGGGNQPQHF. The V gene is TRBV27, the J gene TRBJ1-5, with a tentative D call TRBD1 (6 bases). The V end lost 5 bases, the J end lost 4 bases, and 15 bases lay between the germline ends. The CDR3 runs to 15 residues. Germline CDR1 and CDR2: MNHEY and SMNVEV (reference sequence).

This clone has just one count. Other DNA sequences within the sample encode an identical CDR3. The rearrangement links TRBV29-1 to TRBJ1-1, with D unclear. Trimming stripped 3 bases from V and 4 bases from J, with 6 bases between. This CDR3 contains 11 residues. Germline V gives CDR1 SQVTM, CDR2 ANQGSEA. In DNA, the CDR3 is TGCAGCGTTGAGGGTCGCACTGAAGCTTTCTTT. Amino acid sequence: CSVEGRTEAFF.

V is TRBV6-5 and J is TRBJ2-5; 10 bases line up with TRBD2. V lost 5 bases and J lost 4; bases outside the gene matches: 4. The CDR3 covers 14 residues. CDR1 and CDR2 (germline): MNHEY, SVGAGI. The CDR3 DNA sequence: TGTGCCAGCAGTGAGCGGGGGGGCGCAGAGACCCAGTACTTC. The encoded protein is CASSERGGAETQYF.

V is TRBV30 and J is TRBJ1-1, with 7 bases matching TRBD1. Looked up from germline, CDR1 is GTSNPN and CDR2 is SVGIG (reference sequence). The ends lost 0 bases at V and 1 base at J; junction bases unmatched: 2. The CDR3 totals 14 residues. The CDR3, as DNA: TGTGCCTGGAGTGTACAGGGGACGAACACTGAAGCTTTCTTT. Protein sequence: CAWSVQGTNTEAFF.